The present T cell receptor beta chain was sequenced within a study of shared clonotypes between healthy human individuals. CDR3 length: 14 amino acids. Germline CDR1 SNHLY, CDR2 FYNNEI. V was pared by 5 bases and J by 5 bases, with 8 bases of the junction left unmatched. Memory CD4+ cells were the fraction left after CD45RA+ naive selection. The material for each subset, its genomic DNA, was split evenly across several immunoSEQ plates. As originally analysed: ImmunoSEQ sequences covered only the junction and lacked quality scores; filtering therefore differed. Measured with immunoSEQ multiplex PCR; TCRdb has only the in-frame clones, and not every one. Clonal size and the V and J genes are those of that table, whereas D and trimming came from the DNA. The profile covers 2 million to 2.5 million clones, with 85% to 95% appearing a single time and 0.3% to 0.4% taken by the ten largest.

J is TRBJ2-5 and V is TRBV2; 7 nucleotides agree with TRBD2. The sample taken for sequencing was naive CD4+ T cells from PBMCs. Described subset: CD45RA+ positively selected. This receptor was identified in a man between 18 and 35 years old in good health. Some clones in this sample may be carry-over from other donors' samples. The CDR3 DNA reads as TGTGCCAGCAGTAAGGGACTAAAAGCGGAGACCCAGTACTTC. This sequence encodes CASSKGLKAETQYF.